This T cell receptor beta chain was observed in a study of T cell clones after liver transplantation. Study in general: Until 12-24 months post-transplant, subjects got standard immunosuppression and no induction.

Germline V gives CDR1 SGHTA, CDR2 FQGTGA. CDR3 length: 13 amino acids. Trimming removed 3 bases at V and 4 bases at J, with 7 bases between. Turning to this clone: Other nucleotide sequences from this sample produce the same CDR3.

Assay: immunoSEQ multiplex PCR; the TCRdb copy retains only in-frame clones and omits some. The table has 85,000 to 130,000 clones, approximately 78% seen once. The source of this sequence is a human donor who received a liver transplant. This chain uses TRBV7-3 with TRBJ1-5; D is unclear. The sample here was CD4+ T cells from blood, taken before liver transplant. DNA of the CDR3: TGTGCCAGCAGCTTGGAACGAAATCAGCCCCAGCATTTT. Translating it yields CASSLERNQPQHF.